The entry that follows covers one T cell receptor (beta chain) sequence. Its antigen remains unknown. This specimen comes from a study of response to subunit inactivated influenza vaccine. Notes on the study in general: Seasonal influenza vaccination, on each occasion, was suggested by the authors to recruit few new T cells.

TCRdb independently ran MiXCR on the RT-PCR reads; one entry per CDR3 protein. The table lists more than 550,000 distinct CDR3 sequences, roughly 10% of them singletons. This material consisted of PBMCs from blood, taken on the day of vaccination. This sequence was found in a man in his fifties who received an inactivated influenza vaccine.

DNA of the CDR3: TGCGCCAGCAGCTTGGGTCGATCGGCATTCTCCTACGAGCAGTACTTC. This encodes CASSLGRSAFSYEQYF. The chain couples TRBV5-1 to TRBJ2-7; D uncertain. Trimming cost V 0 bases and J 0 bases, with 13 bases left between them. Per germline, CDR1 SGHRS and CDR2 YFSETQ. This CDR3 region has 16 residues. Drawing the rest from reference TRBV5-1 and TRBJ2-7, the complete variable domain is KAGVTQTPRYLIKTRGQQVTLSCSPISGHRSVSWYQQTPGQGLQFLFEYFSETQRNKGNFPGRFSGRQFSNSRSEMNVSTLELGDSALYLCASSLGRSAFSYEQYFGPGTRLTVT.